These T cell receptor beta chains were read from a single sample in a study of blood T cell repertoires in COVID-19. Some clones are missing from TCRdb's copy, which holds only in-frame ones; the method was immunoSEQ multiplex PCR. The profile shows approximately 350,000 clones, about 88% of them singletons. The sequenced material came from peripheral blood. The receptors shown here come from a woman aged 60 to 75 with COVID-19, enrolled during active disease. The conserved cysteine and the conserved F or W are not part of the CDR3 here.

TRBV3-1/TRBV3-2	12	TRBJ1-5	ASSQGGAGQPQH
TRBV3-1/TRBV3-2	12	TRBJ1-2	ASSPAGRDYGYT
TRBV19	12	TRBJ2-7	ASSTRTGPYEQY
TRBV27	11	TRBJ2-3	ASSFSEADTQY
TRBV2	12	TRBJ1-2	ASSSGDFFNGYT
TRBV5-1	12	TRBJ2-1	ASSFLQGDNEQF
TRBV4-1	12	TRBJ2-7	ASSQEAPSYEQY
TRBV7-9	14	TRBJ1-2	ASSLGGLEANYGYT
TRBV11-3	15	TRBJ2-7	ASSLDRLDKSSYEQY
TRBV12-5	11	TRBJ1-1	ASGLAMNTEAF
TRBV30	13	TRBJ2-1	AWSALPGTRYEQF
TRBV27	13	TRBJ1-4	ASSFTGGTNEKLF
TRBV4-2	15	TRBJ2-1	ASSQDTRRGSIYEQF
TRBV20-1	14	TRBJ2-1	SASPGTSRLHNEQF
TRBV7-3	9	TRBJ1-2	ASSSNRDSA
TRBV30	11	TRBJ2-3	AFGTGGTDTQY
TRBV9	12	TRBJ2-7	ASSVTGQGYEQY
TRBV7-2	13	TRBJ2-6	ASSPQPSGANVLT
TRBV11-3	12	TRBJ1-2	ASSLTGEVYGYT
TRBV7-9	12	TRBJ2-2	ASTGLLGTGELF
TRBV7-3	13	TRBJ1-1	ASSLRGGSGTEAF
TRBV11-3	13	TRBJ2-3	ASSLGALSTDTQY
TRBV7-8	16	TRBJ1-4	ASSLALFGGPSSEKLF
TRBV4-2	15	TRBJ1-6	ASSQSGRDRDNSPLH
TRBV7-9	17	TRBJ2-7	ASSGDDRGSPLSSYEQY
TRBV3-1/TRBV3-2	13	TRBJ1-6	ASSQEAVSSSPLH
TRBV4-1	13	TRBJ2-1	ASSQDTGEFNEQF
TRBV28	13	TRBJ1-2	ASSFRDRVNYGYT
TRBV3-1/TRBV3-2	12	TRBJ2-1	ASSSLGGDNEQF
TRBV5-1	14	TRBJ1-1	ASSLAPVLLNTEAF
TRBV18	12	TRBJ1-1	ASSTGTGNTEAF
TRBV6-2/TRBV6-3	14	TRBJ2-1	ASSRERTSGGNEQF
TRBV5-6	10	TRBJ1-4	ASSIRGEKLF
TRBV11-2	15	TRBJ2-5	ASSLRNSGGAKETQY
TRBV9	14	TRBJ1-1	ASSVAEDRLNTEAF
TRBV5-1	11	TRBJ2-5	ASSRQYSETQY
TRBV27	12	TRBJ1-6	ASRKGGFNSPLH